The source of this T cell receptor (beta chain) is a study of cytomegalovirus exposure and HLA in healthy donors. Study background: Earlier, 150 million to 200 million T cells were analyzed, and 117 million unique TCR beta sequences were found among them. Notes on the study in general: Presence/absence comparisons presumed near-even sequencing depth among donors. Evidence from a later analysis indicated that most CMV-associated TCR beta chains looked HLA-restricted. The authors considered a cluster of highly shared sequence variants likely to be a sequencing artifact.

Comments on this clone: Its antigen remains unknown.

The germline V gene has CDR1 MNHEY and CDR2 SMNVEV (reference sequence). The junction had 4 bases not matched to a gene; V was cut back by 5 bases and J by 5 bases. The CDR3 has 13 amino acids. A multiplex PCR was run with 60 Vbeta primers and 13 Jbeta primers. Generated by immunoSEQ multiplex PCR, the TCRdb table keeps only in-frame clones and is missing some. The sample contains some 95,000 clones, 78% of which appear only once. This clonotype was sampled from a woman aged 40 to 50 in good health and CMV-seropositive. The chain links TRBV27 to TRBJ1-2, with TRBD1 identical over 8 bases. Material: PBMCs. CDR3 bases: TGTGCCAGCAGTACATACAGGGGGTATGGCTACACCTTC. This sequence encodes CASSTYRGYGYTF.